A single sample gave rise to the 2 T cell receptor beta chains below, sequenced in a study of regulatory T cells in long-lasting Graves disease. Time point defined: newly diagnosed GD, antithyroid drugs for less than 3 months. RNA extracted from PBMCs served as the sequencing template. Arm-PCR of CDR3 regions and iRepertoire HTBI primers were used to build TCR beta libraries. TCRdb passed the multiplex PCR reads through MiXCR, listing each CDR3 protein once. Among around 480,000 distinct CDR3 sequences listed, about 16% were seen once. The same data also went into a second study, on T cells in Graves' hyperthyroidism and ophthalmopathy.

This specimen was peripheral blood mononuclear cells (PBMCs), taken at new diagnosis, from a patient treated with antithyroid drugs. These receptors were obtained from a woman aged 35-65 years with Graves disease.

This chain joins TRBV30 and TRBJ1-1, with 9 bases matching TRBD1. This CDR3 has 15 residues. Germline lookup yields CDR1 GTSNPN and CDR2 SVGIG (reference sequence). J gave up 1 base and V 4 bases, and 7 bases lay outside the gene matches. For the CDR3, the DNA is TGTGCCTGGACCGCAGACAGGGGGGGGAACACTGAAGCTTTCTTT. This gives the protein CAWTADRGGNTEAFF.

This clonotype was seen ten or more times. The CDR3 protein is CASTPLLAGGHEQFF. In DNA, the CDR3 is TGTGCCAGCACCCCCTTACTAGCGGGGGGGCACGAGCAGTTCTTC. This rearrangement joins TRBV6-1 to TRBJ2-1; 13 bases are shared with TRBD2. V lost 7 bases and J lost 10; bases outside the gene matches: 10. The CDR3 covers 15 residues. CDR1 and CDR2 from the germline V gene are MNHNS and SASEGT.